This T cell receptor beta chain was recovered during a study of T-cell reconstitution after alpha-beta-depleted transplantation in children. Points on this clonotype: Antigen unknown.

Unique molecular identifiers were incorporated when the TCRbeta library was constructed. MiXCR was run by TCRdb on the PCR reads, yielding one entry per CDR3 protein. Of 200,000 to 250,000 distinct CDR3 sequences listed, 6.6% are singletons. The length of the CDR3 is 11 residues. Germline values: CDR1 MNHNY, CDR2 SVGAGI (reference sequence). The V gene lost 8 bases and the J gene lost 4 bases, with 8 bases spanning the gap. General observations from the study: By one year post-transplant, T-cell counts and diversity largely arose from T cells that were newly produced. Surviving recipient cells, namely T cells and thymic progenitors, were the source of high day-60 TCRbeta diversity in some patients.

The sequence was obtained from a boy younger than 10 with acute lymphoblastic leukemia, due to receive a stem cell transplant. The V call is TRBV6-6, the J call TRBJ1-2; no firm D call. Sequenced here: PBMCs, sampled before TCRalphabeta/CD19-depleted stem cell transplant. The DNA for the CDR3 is TGTGCCAGCCGAGGTTTCTATGGCTACACCTTC. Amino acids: CASRGFYGYTF.